The 20 T cell receptor beta chains reported below all come from one sample, sequenced in a study of regulatory T cells in long-lasting Graves disease. Time point meaning: persistent/refractory GD, antithyroid drugs over 5 years with positive TRAb. The TCR library was made from RNA extracted from PBMCs. Construction of the TCR beta libraries employed iRepertoire HTBI primers in conjunction with Arm-PCR of CDR3 regions. TCRdb redid the calling of the multiplex PCR reads with MiXCR, one entry per CDR3 protein. The table lists some 280,000 distinct CDR3 sequences, approximately 20% of them singletons. Sample: peripheral blood mononuclear cells (PBMCs), taken when the disease was refractory, from a patient treated with antithyroid drugs. These receptors were obtained from a female donor with Graves disease.

This clonotype came up a few times. This may arise from a read error, as a much more abundant clone is one base away. The rearrangement joins TRBV18 to TRBJ2-5; tentatively, D is TRBD2 (6 bases). The CDR3 consists of 15 residues. The germline gives CDR1 KGHSH, CDR2 LQKENI. The CDR3 reads CASSPPASWRETQCF. The CDR3 nucleotides read TGTGCCAGCTCACCACCGGCTAGTTGGAGGGAGACCCAGTGCTTC.

The chain uses TRBV4-3 and TRBJ2-1; possibly TRBD1 for D (6 bases). CDR1 and CDR2 from the germline V gene are LGHNA and YSLEER. There are 13 residues in the CDR3. V dropped 4 bases and J dropped 8 bases, with 12 bases sitting between them. CDR3 region: CASSLRTGHEQFF. The CDR3 DNA reads as TGCGCCAGCAGCCTCCGAACAGGGCATGAGCAGTTCTTC.

The chain employs TRBV29-1 and TRBJ2-2, with 7 nucleotides matching TRBD2. From germline, CDR1 is SQVTM and CDR2 ANQGSEA. This CDR3 spans 12 amino acids. J gave up 5 bases and V 7 bases, and 4 bases lay outside the gene matches. The CDR3, as DNA: TGCAGCGCTGCGGGAGAAACCGGGGAGCTGTTTTTT. Translated, it gives CSAAGETGELFF.

The gene calls are TRBV4-1 and TRBJ2-7; 7 nucleotides match TRBD2. The CDR3 extends over 15 amino acids. J lost 4 bases, V lost 3 bases, and 9 bases had no gene match. Germline V gives CDR1 MGHRA, CDR2 YSYEKL. DNA for the CDR3: TGCGCCAGCAGCCAGGGCCTGAGGGGAGGGTACGAGCAGTACTTC. It translates to CASSQGLRGGYEQYF.

The gene calls are TRBV4-3 and TRBJ1-5; D remains ambiguous. The CDR3 contains 16 residues. Germline CDR1 reads LGHNA; CDR2 reads YSLEER. Trimming stripped 0 bases from V and 0 bases from J, with 9 bases between. The CDR3 region has the DNA TGCGCCAGCAGCCAAGAAGGAGTGGATAGCAATCAGCCCCAGCATTTT. Translated, it gives CASSQEGVDSNQPQHF.

This clonotype has a handful of counts. The chain employs TRBV10-2 and TRBJ2-7; D may be TRBD1 (6 bases). The germline V and J ends were trimmed by 4 bases and 2 bases, with 9 bases remaining between them. Germline V CDR1 and CDR2: WSHSY, SAAADI. This CDR3 is built from 13 residues. As DNA, the CDR3 is TGCGCCAGCAGTGGCAACAGGGCCTACGAGCAGTACTTC. Amino acids: CASSGNRAYEQYF.

The chain links TRBV20-1 to TRBJ1-2; TRBD1 matches at 8 bases. The V segment lost 5 bases and the J segment 5 bases; nucleotides outside the gene matches: 7. The germline CDR1 and CDR2 sequences are DFQATT and SNEGSKA (reference sequence). The CDR3 totals 13 residues. The CDR3 nucleotides read TGCAGTGCTGGGGAGACAGGGGAGTATGGCTACACCTTC. Translated, it gives CSAGETGEYGYTF.

This clonotype came up many times. The genes are TRBV10-3 and TRBJ2-7, with D unresolved. This CDR3 spans 14 amino acids. Germline CDR1 reads ENHRY; CDR2 reads SYGVKD. The V gene lost 0 bases and the J gene lost 2 bases, with 8 bases spanning the gap. For the CDR3, the DNA is TGTGCCATCAGTGAGTCCGAGCAGCCCTACGAGCAGTACTTC. Protein product: CAISESEQPYEQYF.

On this clonotype: Relative to the germline gene, one junction end is altered; a read error may explain this. The rearrangement links TRBV11-1 to TRBJ2-2; either TRBD1 or TRBD2 may fit D (5 bases each). Germline values: CDR1 SGHAT, CDR2 FQDESV (reference sequence). This CDR3 comprises 14 residues. The CDR3 reads CASSQGINTGELLF. The CDR3, as DNA: TGTGCCAGCAGTCAGGGTATCAACACCGGGGAGCTGCTTTTT. Complete variable domain (other parts from reference TRBV11-1 and TRBJ2-2): EAEVAQSPRYKITEKSQAVAFWCDPISGHATLYWYRQILGQGPELLVQFQDESVVDDSQLPKDRFSAERLKGVDSTLKIQPAELGDSAMYLCASSQGINTGELLFGEGSRLTVL.

This rearrangement joins TRBV6-2 or TRBV6-3 to TRBJ1-5; tentative D call: TRBD1 (6 bases). V was pared by 6 bases and J by 5 bases, with 14 bases between. The CDR3 contains 14 residues. CDR1 MNHEY and CDR2 SVGEGT come from the germline V gene. CDR3 region: CASSIHKGDQPQHF. CDR3 sequence (DNA): TGTGCCAGCAGCATCCACAAGGGGGATCAGCCCCAGCATTTT.

As to this clonotype: A read error may produce the germline difference seen at one junction end. The genes are TRBV20-1 and TRBJ2-3; the match to TRBD2 covers 12 bases. Germline V gene data show CDR1 as DFQATT and CDR2 as SNEGSKA (reference sequence). The CDR3 sequence is 12 residues long. Here the CDR3 reads CSASPTSGSIDF. CDR3 in DNA: TGCAGTGCTAGCCCGACTAGCGGGAGTATCGATTTT.

The table lists this clonotype with a few counts. The V and J genes are TRBV20-1 and TRBJ2-7, with a possible D match to TRBD1 (6 bases). Germline-derived CDR1 and CDR2 are DFQATT and SNEGSKA (reference sequence). CDR3 size: 16 residues. The V gene lost 0 bases and the J gene lost 3 bases, with 18 bases spanning the gap. CDR3: CSARDPAFKGDYEQYF. CDR3 nucleotide sequence: TGCAGTGCTAGAGATCCCGCCTTTAAGGGGGACTACGAGCAGTACTTC.

V and J are TRBV7-9 and TRBJ2-7, with D possibly matching TRBD1 (6 bases). Germline CDR1 reads SEHNR; CDR2 reads FQNEAQ (reference sequence). CDR3 length: 13 amino acids. The V and J ends lost 5 bases and 3 bases respectively, with 11 bases between them. CDR3 bases: TGTGCCAGCAGCCCTAGGACAGTCTACGAGCAGTACTTC. This translates into CASSPRTVYEQYF.

In this sample, this clonotype turned up many times. The rearrangement uses TRBV27 and TRBJ1-1, with D possibly being TRBD1 (6 bases). The V gene's germline CDR1 is MNHEY and CDR2 SMNVEV (reference sequence). V dropped 6 bases and J dropped 0 bases, with 20 bases sitting between them. There are 17 residues in the CDR3. The chain's CDR3 is CASSETLGATVNTEAFF. CDR3 coding DNA: TGTGCCAGCAGCGAAACGCTGGGGGCGACTGTGAACACTGAAGCTTTCTTT.

This clonotype was seen repeatedly, ten times or more. This chain joins TRBV6-5 and TRBJ2-5; the match to TRBD2 covers 8 bases. J lost 9 bases, V lost 2 bases, and 14 bases had no gene match. Germline V lookup: CDR1 MNHEY, CDR2 SVGAGI. The CDR3 loop spans 16 amino acids. The CDR3 nucleotides are TGTGCCAGCAGTTACCCCCCCATAGCGGGACTCGGGGCCCAGTACTTC. It is translated as CASSYPPIAGLGAQYF.

In its sample, this clonotype was seen many times. This chain's CDR3 is CAISEASNEKLFF. DNA of the CDR3: TGTGCCATCAGTGAGGCTTCGAATGAAAAACTGTTTTTT. The V call is TRBV10-3, the J call TRBJ1-4, with D hard to call. The germline gives CDR1 ENHRY, CDR2 SYGVKD. V was cut by 2 bases and J by 5 bases, with 6 bases left in between. The CDR3 runs to 13 residues.

J is TRBJ2-5 and V is TRBV5-1, with 12 bases aligning to TRBD2. Losses at the gene ends were 4 bases for V and 5 bases for J; bases not matched to a gene: 6. The CDR3 loop spans 15 amino acids. Germline CDR1 SGHRS, CDR2 YFSETQ. CDR3 nucleotide sequence: TGCGCCAGCAGCCTGACTAGCGGGAGATATGAGACCCAGTACTTC. Translation gives CASSLTSGRYETQYF.

J is TRBJ2-5 and V is TRBV9; D not certain. The germline V gene encodes CDR1 SGDLS and CDR2 YYNGEE. V was cut by 4 bases and J by 0 bases, with 16 bases left in between. The CDR3 contains 16 residues. DNA for the CDR3: TGTGCCAGCAGCCCTATATTTTGGACGGACCAAGAGACCCAGTACTTC. It encodes CASSPIFWTDQETQYF. Looking up the rest from reference TRBV9 and TRBJ2-5 gives the full variable domain: DSGVTQTPKHLITATGQRVTLRCSPRSGDLSVYWYQQSLDQGLQFLIQYYNGEERAKGNILERFSAQQFPDLHSELNLSSLELGDSALYFCASSPIFWTDQETQYFGPGTRLLVL.

This clonotype was picked up a small number of times. J is TRBJ1-6 and V is TRBV7-2; D not certain. The germline V and J ends were trimmed by 2 bases and 9 bases, with 14 bases remaining between them. Germline loops: CDR1 SGHTA, CDR2 FQGNSA. The CDR3 spans 15 residues. The CDR3 spells CASSLLVEVSSPLHF. CDR3 DNA sequence: TGTGCCAGCAGCTTACTGGTGGAGGTTTCTTCACCCCTCCACTTT.

This clonotype was observed many times. The rearrangement uses TRBV28 and TRBJ1-6; D is unresolved. This CDR3 has 15 amino acids. V was trimmed by 4 bases and J by 8 bases, leaving 15 bases between them. Per germline, CDR1 MDHEN and CDR2 SYDVKM. The DNA for the CDR3 is TGTGCCAGCAGTTATGGGGAGTCTTTGGATTCACCCCTCCACTTT. This gives the protein CASSYGESLDSPLHF. The entire variable domain, with the rest obtained from reference TRBV28 and TRBJ1-6, is as follows: DVKVTQSSRYLVKRTGEKVFLECVQDMDHENMFWYRQDPGLGLRLIYFSYDVKMKEKGDIPEGYSVSREKKERFSLILESASTNQTSMYLCASSYGESLDSPLHFGNGTRLTVT.